These T cell receptor beta chains were read from a single sample in a study of blood T cell repertoires in COVID-19. Sequencing was performed with immunoSEQ multiplex PCR; in TCRdb, only in-frame clones are kept and a portion is missing. The sample has 100,000 to 150,000 clones, about 94% seen once. Material: peripheral blood. All receptors come from a man aged 45-65 years with COVID-19, enrolled during active disease. Both conserved end residues are part of each CDR3. D genes are given only for firm matches. The listing skips clone size in some rows; elsewhere it reads once, few, many or a size class.

D,size,J,V,CDR3,DNA
NA,once,TRBJ2-3,TRBV6-5,CASRDPFGYTQYF,TGTGCTAGCAGAGACCCCTTCGGGTATACGCAGTATTTT
TRBD2,NA,TRBJ2-5,TRBV15,CATSSSGRASETQYF,TGTGCCACCAGCAGTAGCGGGAGGGCCTCGGAGACCCAGTACTTC
NA,NA,TRBJ2-1,TRBV15,CATSSEPGNEQFF,TGTGCCACCAGCAGTGAGCCGGGCAATGAGCAGTTCTTC
TRBD1,NA,TRBJ2-1,TRBV6-5,CASIYLPGQGYNEQFF,TGTGCCAGCATTTACCTCCCGGGACAGGGCTACAATGAGCAGTTCTTC
NA,NA,TRBJ1-2,TRBV27,CASSPSGDGYTF,TGTGCCAGCAGCCCTTCGGGGGATGGCTACACCTTC
NA,NA,TRBJ2-2,TRBV5-3,CARKGQPTVNTGELFF,TGTGCCCGAAAAGGACAGCCCACCGTGAACACCGGGGAGCTGTTTTTT
NA,NA,TRBJ2-3,TRBV4-1,CASSPPGQTTDTQYF,TGCGCCAGCAGCCCTCCCGGACAGACAACAGATACGCAGTATTTT
NA,NA,TRBJ1-1,TRBV2,CATPEDGNTEAFF,TGTGCTACCCCGGAGGACGGGAACACTGAAGCTTTCTTT
NA,NA,TRBJ2-7,TRBV14,CASSQDEGPYEQYF,TGTGCCAGCAGCCAAGATGAGGGCCCCTACGAGCAGTACTTC
TRBD2,NA,TRBJ2-3,TRBV18,CASSPGLAGNIDTQYF,TGTGCCAGCTCACCGGGACTAGCGGGAAATATAGATACGCAGTATTTT
TRBD2,NA,TRBJ2-1,TRBV7-3,CASSSRVAGAYNEQFF,TGTGCCAGCAGCTCAAGGGTAGCGGGAGCTTACAATGAGCAGTTCTTC
NA,NA,TRBJ2-5,TRBV19,CASGQGGRETQYF,TGTGCCAGCGGACAGGGAGGGAGGGAGACCCAGTACTTC
TRBD1,NA,TRBJ1-5,TRBV28,CASSFDRGNQPQHF,TGTGCCAGCAGTTTCGACAGGGGGAATCAGCCCCAGCATTTT
TRBD2,NA,TRBJ2-7,TRBV5-8,CASFRGGAYEQYF,TGTGCCAGCTTCCGGGGAGGGGCCTACGAGCAGTACTTC
TRBD1,NA,TRBJ2-4,TRBV28,CASSSPTGGIQYF,TGTGCCAGCAGCTCCCCGACAGGGGGGATTCAGTACTTC
TRBD1,NA,TRBJ2-5,TRBV11-3,CASRRTGEETQYF,TGTGCCAGCAGACGAACAGGGGAAGAGACCCAGTACTTC
NA,NA,TRBJ1-6,TRBV2,CASIGRGNSPLHF,TGTGCCAGCATCGGACGGGGAAATTCACCCCTCCACTTT
NA,NA,TRBJ1-4,TRBV6-2/TRBV6-3,CASSSHRQEKLFF,TGTGCCAGCAGTTCTCACCGACAGGAAAAACTGTTTTTT
NA,NA,TRBJ1-2,TRBV25-1,CASSAGYGYTF,TGTGCCAGCAGTGCGGGTTATGGCTACACCTTC
NA,NA,TRBJ1-2,TRBV15,CATSPAEGRYGYTF,TGTGCCACCTCCCCGGCGGAGGGTCGCTATGGCTACACCTTC
TRBD1,NA,TRBJ1-2,TRBV6-2/TRBV6-3,CASSYSTRGRGGYTF,TGTGCCAGCAGTTACTCGACCAGGGGGCGTGGGGGCTACACCTTC
NA,NA,TRBJ2-1,TRBV9,CASSVVPFSGYTGEQFF,TGTGCCAGCAGCGTAGTCCCTTTTAGCGGTTATACAGGTGAGCAGTTCTTC
NA,NA,TRBJ2-5,TRBV5-4,CASSLRGKETQYF,TGTGCCAGCAGCTTGCGGGGGAAAGAGACCCAGTACTTC